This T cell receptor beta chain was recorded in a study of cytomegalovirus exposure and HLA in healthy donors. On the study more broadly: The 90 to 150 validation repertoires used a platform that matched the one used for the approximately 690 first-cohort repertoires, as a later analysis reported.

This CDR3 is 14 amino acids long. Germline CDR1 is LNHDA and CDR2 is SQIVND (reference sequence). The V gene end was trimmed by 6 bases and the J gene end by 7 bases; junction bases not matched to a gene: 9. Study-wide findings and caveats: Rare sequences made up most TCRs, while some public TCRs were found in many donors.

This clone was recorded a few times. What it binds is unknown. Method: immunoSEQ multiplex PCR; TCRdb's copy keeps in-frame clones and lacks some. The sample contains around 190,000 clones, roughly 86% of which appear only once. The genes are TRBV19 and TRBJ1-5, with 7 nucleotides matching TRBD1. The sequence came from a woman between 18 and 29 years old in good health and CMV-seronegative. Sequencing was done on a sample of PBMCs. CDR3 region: CASSPTGVRQPQHF. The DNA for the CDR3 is TGTGCCAGTAGCCCTACAGGGGTCCGCCAGCCCCAGCATTTT.